The clone carrying this TCR beta chain turned up a few times. What it binds is unknown. This sample stems from a study of human T cells and chemical hapten exposure. Study-wide context: Donors were sensitized with 2% DPC on the upper inner arm. Patches with 0.01% DPC went on the upper back, and the tests were read at 6 days. Findings and limits, study-wide: Expanded TCRs were compared with controls, and the expanded TCRs formed significantly more large CDR3 similarity clusters.

The time point was: pre-sensitization, week 0. Stated treatment: therapeutic diphenylcyclopropenone sensitization with weekly scalp DPC. In the original analysis: Across samples, TCR counts had a median of roughly 96,000 and ranged from about 20,000 to 750,000. TCRdb reanalysed the RACE reads using MiXCR and keeps one entry per CDR3 protein. These V and J calls are TCRdb output, not the study's own analysis. The table records 300,000 to 450,000 distinct CDR3 sequences, 4% to 6% of them present only once. Germline CDR1 is MNHEY and CDR2 is SVGAGI. CDR3 size: 16 residues. With V trimmed by 5 bases and J by 3 bases, 10 bases remained unmatched.

V and J are TRBV6-5 and TRBJ1-2; 9 nucleotides match TRBD1. Here the sequenced sample was whole blood, taken in connection with sensitization to the hapten diphenylcyclopropenone (DPC). This clonotype was obtained from a woman between 50 and 59 years old with alopecia areata. Some clones in this sample may be carry-over from other donors' samples. The CDR3 loop reads CASSMGTGGADYGYTF. Written as DNA, the CDR3 is TGTGCCAGCAGTATGGGTACAGGGGGCGCGGACTATGGCTACACCTTC.